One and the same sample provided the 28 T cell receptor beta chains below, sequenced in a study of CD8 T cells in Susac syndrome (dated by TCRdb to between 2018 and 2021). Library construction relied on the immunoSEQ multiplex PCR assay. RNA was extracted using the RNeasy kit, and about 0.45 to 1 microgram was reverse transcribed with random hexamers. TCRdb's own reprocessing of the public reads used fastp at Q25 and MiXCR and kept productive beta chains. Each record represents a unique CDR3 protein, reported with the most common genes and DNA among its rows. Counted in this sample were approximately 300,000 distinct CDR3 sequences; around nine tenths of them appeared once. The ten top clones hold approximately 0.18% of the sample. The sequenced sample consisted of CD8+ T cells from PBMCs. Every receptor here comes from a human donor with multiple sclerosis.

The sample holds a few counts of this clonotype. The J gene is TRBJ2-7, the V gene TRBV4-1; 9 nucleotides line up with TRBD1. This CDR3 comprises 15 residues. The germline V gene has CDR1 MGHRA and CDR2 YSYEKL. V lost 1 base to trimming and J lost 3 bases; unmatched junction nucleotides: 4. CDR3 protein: CASSQVRDRDYEQYF. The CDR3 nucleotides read TGCGCCAGCAGCCAAGTCCGGGACAGGGACTACGAGCAGTACTTC.

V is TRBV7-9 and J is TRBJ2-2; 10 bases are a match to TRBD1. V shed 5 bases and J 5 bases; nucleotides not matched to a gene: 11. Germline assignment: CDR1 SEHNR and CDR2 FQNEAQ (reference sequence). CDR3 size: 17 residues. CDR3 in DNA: TGTGCCAGCAGCGACCCCTTCCAGGGACAGGGGACCGGGGAGCTGTTTTTT. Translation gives CASSDPFQGQGTGELFF.

CDR3: CAWRDARGTEAFF. The CDR3 nucleotides are TGTGCCTGGAGGGATGCTAGGGGCACTGAAGCTTTCTTT. The chain employs TRBV30 and TRBJ1-1; maybe TRBD1 (5 bases). Germline V gene data show CDR1 as GTSNPN and CDR2 as SVGIG (reference sequence). V was trimmed by 3 bases and J by 4 bases, leaving 12 bases between them. The CDR3 covers 13 residues.

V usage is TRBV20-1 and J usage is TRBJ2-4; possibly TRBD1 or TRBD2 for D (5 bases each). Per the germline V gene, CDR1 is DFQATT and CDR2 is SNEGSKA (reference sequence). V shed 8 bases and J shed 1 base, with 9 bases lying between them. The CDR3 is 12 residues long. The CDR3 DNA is TGCAGTAGATGGGGGGCCAAAAACATTCAGTACTTC. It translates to CSRWGAKNIQYF.

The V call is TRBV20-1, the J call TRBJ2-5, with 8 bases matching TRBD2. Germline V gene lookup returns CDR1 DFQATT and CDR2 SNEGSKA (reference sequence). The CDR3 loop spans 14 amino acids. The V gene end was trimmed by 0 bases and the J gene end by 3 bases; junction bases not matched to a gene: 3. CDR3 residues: CSARDGGGKETQYF. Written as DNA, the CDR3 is TGCAGTGCTAGAGATGGCGGGGGGAAAGAGACCCAGTACTTC.

This chain's CDR3 is CSVLAGTWDEQYF. CDR3 nucleotide sequence: TGCAGCGTTCTAGCGGGAACTTGGGACGAGCAGTACTTC. This chain links TRBV29-1 with TRBJ2-7; 9 nucleotides agree with TRBD2. V lost 5 bases to trimming and J lost 5 bases; unmatched junction nucleotides: 7. Germline V lookup: CDR1 SQVTM, CDR2 ANQGSEA. CDR3 length: 13 amino acids.

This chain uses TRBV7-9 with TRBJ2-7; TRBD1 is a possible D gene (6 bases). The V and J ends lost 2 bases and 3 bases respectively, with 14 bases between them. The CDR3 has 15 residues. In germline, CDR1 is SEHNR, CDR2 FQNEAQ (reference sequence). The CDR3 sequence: CASSLISQGYYEQYF. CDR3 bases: TGTGCCAGCAGCTTAATTTCTCAGGGGTACTACGAGCAGTACTTC.

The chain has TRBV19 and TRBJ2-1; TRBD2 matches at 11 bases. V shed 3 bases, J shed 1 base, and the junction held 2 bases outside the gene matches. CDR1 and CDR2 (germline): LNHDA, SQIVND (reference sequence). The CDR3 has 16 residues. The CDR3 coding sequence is TGTGCCAGTAGTATGTTAGCGGGGGGGTCCTACAATGAGCAGTTCTTC. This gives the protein CASSMLAGGSYNEQFF.

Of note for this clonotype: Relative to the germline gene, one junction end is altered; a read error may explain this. CDR3 amino acids: CAISESLIRDSRF. The CDR3 DNA follows: TGTGCCATCAGTGAGAGTTTGATAAGGGACAGCCGCTTC. The V gene is TRBV10-3, the J gene TRBJ1-2; 7 bases match TRBD1. Germline V gene sequence: CDR1 ENHRY, CDR2 SYGVKD. CDR3 length: 13 amino acids.

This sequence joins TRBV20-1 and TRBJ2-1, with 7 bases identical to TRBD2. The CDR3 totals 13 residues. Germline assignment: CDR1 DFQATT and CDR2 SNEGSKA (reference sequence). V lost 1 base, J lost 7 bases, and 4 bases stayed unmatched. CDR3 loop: CSARALAVNEQFF. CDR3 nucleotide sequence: TGCAGTGCTAGAGCTCTAGCGGTAAATGAGCAGTTCTTC.

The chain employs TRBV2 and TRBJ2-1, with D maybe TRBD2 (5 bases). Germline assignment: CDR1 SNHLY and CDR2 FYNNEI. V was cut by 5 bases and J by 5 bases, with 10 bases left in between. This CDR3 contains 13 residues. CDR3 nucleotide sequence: TGTGCCAGCAGTAACGAGGGCCACAATGAGCAGTTCTTC. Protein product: CASSNEGHNEQFF. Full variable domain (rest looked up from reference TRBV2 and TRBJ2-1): EPEVTQTPSHQVTQMGQEVILRCVPISNHLYFYWYRQILGQKVEFLVSFYNNEISEKSEIFDDQFSVERPDGSNFTLKIRSTKLEDSAMYFCASSNEGHNEQFFGPGTRLTVL.

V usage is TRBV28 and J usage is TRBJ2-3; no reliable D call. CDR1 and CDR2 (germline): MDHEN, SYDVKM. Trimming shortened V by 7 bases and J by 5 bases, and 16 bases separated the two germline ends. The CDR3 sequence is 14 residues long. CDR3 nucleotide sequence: TGTGCCAGCATGGGTAGGGTTGTTGAAGATACGCAGTATTTT. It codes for CASMGRVVEDTQYF.

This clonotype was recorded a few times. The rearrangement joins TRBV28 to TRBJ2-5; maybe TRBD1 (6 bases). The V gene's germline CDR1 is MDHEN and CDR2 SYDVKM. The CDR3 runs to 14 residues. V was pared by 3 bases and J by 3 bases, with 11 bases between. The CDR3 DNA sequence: TGTGCCAGCAGTTTGGAGGCAGGGGAAGAGACCCAGTACTTC. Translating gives CASSLEAGEETQYF.

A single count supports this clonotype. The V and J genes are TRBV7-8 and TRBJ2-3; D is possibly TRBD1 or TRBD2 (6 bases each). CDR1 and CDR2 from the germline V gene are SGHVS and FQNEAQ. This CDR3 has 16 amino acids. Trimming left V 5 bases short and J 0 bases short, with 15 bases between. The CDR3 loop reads CASSPRGASSTDTQYF. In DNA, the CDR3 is TGTGCCAGCAGCCCTAGGGGGGCTTCTAGCACAGATACGCAGTATTTT.

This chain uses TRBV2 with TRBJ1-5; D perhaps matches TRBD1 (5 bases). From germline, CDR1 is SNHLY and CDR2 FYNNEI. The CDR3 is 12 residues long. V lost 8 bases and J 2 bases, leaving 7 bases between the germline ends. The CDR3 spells CASRDGNQPQHF. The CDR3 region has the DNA TGTGCCAGCCGGGACGGCAATCAGCCCCAGCATTTT.

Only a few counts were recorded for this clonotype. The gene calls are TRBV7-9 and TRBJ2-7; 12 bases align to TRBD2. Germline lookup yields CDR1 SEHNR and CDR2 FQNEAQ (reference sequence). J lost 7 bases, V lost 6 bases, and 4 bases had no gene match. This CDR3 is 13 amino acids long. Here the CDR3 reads CASSSGLAGEQYF. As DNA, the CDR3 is TGTGCCAGCAGTTCCGGACTAGCGGGAGAGCAGTACTTC.

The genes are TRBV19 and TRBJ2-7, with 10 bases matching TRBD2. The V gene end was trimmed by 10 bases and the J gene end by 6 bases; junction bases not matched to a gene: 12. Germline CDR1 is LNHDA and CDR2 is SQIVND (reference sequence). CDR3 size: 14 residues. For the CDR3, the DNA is TGTGCCACACGACCGGCTAGCGGGGGTGGCGAGCAGTACTTC. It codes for CATRPASGGGEQYF.

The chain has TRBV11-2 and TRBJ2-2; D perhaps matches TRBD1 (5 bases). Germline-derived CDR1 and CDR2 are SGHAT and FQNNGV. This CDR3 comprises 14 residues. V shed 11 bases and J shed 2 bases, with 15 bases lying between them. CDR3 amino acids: CAAKGGHNTGELFF. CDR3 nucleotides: TGTGCCGCAAAGGGCGGACATAACACCGGGGAGCTGTTTTTT.

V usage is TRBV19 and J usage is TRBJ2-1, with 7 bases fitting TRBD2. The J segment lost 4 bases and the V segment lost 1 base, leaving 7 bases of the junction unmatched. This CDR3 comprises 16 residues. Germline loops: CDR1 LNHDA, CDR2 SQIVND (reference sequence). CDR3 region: CASSIGGASGYNEQFF. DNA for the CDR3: TGTGCCAGTAGTATAGGTGGGGCTAGCGGTTACAATGAGCAGTTCTTC.

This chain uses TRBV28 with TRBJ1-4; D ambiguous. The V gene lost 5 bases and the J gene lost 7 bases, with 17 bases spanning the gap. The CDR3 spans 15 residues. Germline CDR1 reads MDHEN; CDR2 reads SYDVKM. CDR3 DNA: TGTGCCAGCAGTCCGCCCGAGCGGGCGGGTGAAAAACTGTTTTTT. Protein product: CASSPPERAGEKLFF.

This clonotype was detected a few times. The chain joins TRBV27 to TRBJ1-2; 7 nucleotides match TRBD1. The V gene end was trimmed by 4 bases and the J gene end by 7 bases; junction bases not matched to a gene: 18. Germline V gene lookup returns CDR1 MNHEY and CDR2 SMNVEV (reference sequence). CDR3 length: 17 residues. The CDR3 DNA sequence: TGTGCCAGCAGTTCCCAGCCAGGGGGAGATTGGACTCGTGGCTACACCTTC. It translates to CASSSQPGGDWTRGYTF.

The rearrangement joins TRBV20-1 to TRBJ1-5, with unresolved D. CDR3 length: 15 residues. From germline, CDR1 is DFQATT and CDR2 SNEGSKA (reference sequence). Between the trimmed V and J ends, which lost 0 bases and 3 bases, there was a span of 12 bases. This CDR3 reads CSARDHSALNQPQHF. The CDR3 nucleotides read TGCAGTGCTAGAGATCATTCAGCCCTCAATCAGCCCCAGCATTTT.

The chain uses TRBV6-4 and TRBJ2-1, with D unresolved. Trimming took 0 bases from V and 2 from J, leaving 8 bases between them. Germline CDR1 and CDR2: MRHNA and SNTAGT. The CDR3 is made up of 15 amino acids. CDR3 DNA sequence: TGTGCCAGCAGTGACTCCGGCCAGCCCTACAATGAGCAGTTCTTC. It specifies CASSDSGQPYNEQFF.

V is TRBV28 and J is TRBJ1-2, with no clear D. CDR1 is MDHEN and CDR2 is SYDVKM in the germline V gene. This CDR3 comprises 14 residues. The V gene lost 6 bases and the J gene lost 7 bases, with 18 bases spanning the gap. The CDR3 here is CASSSLGVGFGYTF. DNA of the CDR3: TGTGCCAGCAGCAGCTTAGGTGTCGGGTTTGGCTACACCTTC.

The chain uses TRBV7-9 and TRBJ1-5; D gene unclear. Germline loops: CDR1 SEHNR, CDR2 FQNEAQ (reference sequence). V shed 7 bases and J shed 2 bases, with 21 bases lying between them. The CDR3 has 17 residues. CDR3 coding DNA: TGTGCCAGCACCAAATGGAGCCGGGCGAGGGGCAATCAGCCCCAGCATTTT. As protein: CASTKWSRARGNQPQHF.

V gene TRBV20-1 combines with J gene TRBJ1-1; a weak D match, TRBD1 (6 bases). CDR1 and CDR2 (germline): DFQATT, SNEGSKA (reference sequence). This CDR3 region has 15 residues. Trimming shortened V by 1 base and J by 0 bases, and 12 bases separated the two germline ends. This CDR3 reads CSARGPGHMNTEAFF. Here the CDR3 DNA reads TGCAGTGCTAGAGGCCCGGGACATATGAACACTGAAGCTTTCTTT.

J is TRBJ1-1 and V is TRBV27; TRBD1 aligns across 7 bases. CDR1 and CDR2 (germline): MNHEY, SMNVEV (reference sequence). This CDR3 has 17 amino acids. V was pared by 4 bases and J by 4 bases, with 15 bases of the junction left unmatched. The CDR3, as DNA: TGTGCCAGCAGTTCTCACACCCCTGACAGGGAGGGCACTGAAGCTTTCTTT. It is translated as CASSSHTPDREGTEAFF.

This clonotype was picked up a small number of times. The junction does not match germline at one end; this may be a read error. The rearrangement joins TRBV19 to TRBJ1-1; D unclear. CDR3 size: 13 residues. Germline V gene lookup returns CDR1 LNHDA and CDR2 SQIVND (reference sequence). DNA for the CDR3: TGTGCCAGTAGGATAGGGAGAAGCACTGAAGCTTTCTTT. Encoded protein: CASRIGRSTEAFF. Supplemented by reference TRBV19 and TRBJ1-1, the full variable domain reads DGGITQSPKYLFRKEGQNVTLSCEQNLNHDAMYWYRQDPGQGLRLIYYSQIVNDFQKGDIAEGYSVSREKKESFPLTVTSAQKNPTAFYLCASRIGRSTEAFFGQGTRLTVV.